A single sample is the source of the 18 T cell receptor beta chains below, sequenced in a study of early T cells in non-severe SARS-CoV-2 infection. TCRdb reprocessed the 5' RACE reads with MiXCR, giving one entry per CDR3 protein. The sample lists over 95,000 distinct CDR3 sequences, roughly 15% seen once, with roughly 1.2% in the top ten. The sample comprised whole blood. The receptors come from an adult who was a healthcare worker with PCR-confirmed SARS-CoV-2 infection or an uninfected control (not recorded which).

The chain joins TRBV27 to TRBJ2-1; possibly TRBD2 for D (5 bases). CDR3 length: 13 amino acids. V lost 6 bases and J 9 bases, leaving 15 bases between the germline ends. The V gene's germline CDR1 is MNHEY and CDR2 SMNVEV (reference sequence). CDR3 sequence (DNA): TGTGCCAGCAGCCTCCATCTAGCCGGTGAGCAGTTCTTC. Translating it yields CASSLHLAGEQFF.

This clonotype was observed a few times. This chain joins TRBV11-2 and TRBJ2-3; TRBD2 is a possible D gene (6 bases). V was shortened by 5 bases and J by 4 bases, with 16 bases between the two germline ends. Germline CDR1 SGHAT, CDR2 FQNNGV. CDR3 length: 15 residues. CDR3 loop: CASSRGGDGADTQYF. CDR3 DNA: TGTGCCAGCAGCCGAGGCGGGGACGGCGCAGATACGCAGTATTTT.

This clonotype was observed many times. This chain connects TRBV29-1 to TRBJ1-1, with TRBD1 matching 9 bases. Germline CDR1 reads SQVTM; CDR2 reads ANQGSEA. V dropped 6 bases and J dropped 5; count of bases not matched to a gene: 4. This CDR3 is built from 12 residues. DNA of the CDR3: TGCAGCGTGGGACAGGGAAGGACTGAAGCTTTCTTT. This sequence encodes CSVGQGRTEAFF.

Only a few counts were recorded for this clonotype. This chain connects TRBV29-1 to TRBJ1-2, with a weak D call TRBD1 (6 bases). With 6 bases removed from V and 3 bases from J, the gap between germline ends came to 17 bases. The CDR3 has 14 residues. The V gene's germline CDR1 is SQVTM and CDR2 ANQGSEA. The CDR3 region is CSVENRDIDYGYTF. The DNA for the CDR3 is TGCAGCGTCGAAAACCGGGACATTGACTATGGCTACACCTTC.

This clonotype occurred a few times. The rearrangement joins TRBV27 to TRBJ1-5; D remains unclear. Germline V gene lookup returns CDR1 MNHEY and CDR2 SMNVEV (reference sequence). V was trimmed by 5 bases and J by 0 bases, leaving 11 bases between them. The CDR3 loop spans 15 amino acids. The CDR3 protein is CASSPRALSNQPQHF. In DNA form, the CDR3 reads TGTGCCAGCAGTCCAAGGGCCCTTAGCAATCAGCCCCAGCATTTT.

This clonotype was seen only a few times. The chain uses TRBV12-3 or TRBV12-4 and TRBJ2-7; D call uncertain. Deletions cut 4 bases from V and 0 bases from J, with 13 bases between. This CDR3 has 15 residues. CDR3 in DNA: TGTGCCAGCAGTTCTGGGCCATATTACTCCTACGAGCAGTACTTC. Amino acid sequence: CASSSGPYYSYEQYF.

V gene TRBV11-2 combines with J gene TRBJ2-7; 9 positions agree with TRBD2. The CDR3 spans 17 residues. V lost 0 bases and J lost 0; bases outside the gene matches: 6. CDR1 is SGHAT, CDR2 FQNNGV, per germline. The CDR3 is CASSLDFRLADSYEQYF. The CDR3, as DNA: TGTGCCAGCAGCTTAGATTTCCGACTAGCGGACTCCTACGAGCAGTACTTC.

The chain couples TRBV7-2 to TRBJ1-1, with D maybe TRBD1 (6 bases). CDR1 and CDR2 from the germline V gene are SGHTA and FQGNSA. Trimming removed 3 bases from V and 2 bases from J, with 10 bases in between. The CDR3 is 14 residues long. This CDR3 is CASSFFRGNTEAFF. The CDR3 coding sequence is TGTGCCAGCAGCTTTTTCAGGGGCAACACTGAAGCTTTCTTT.

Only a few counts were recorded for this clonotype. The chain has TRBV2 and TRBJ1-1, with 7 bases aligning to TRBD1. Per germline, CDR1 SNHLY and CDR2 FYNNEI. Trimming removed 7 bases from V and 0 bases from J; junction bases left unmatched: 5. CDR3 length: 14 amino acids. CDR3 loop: CASKRDSMNTEAFF. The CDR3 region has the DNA TGTGCCAGCAAGAGGGACAGCATGAACACTGAAGCTTTCTTT. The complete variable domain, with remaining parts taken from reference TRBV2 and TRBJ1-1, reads EPEVTQTPSHQVTQMGQEVILRCVPISNHLYFYWYRQILGQKVEFLVSFYNNEISEKSEIFDDQFSVERPDGSNFTLKIRSTKLEDSAMYFCASKRDSMNTEAFFGQGTRLTVV.

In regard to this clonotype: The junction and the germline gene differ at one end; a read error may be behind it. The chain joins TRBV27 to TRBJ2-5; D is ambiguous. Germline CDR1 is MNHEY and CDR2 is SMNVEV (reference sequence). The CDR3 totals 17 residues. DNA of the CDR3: TGTGTCAGCAGTTTTAAGCCACCAGAAACGTACCAAGAGACCCAGTACTTC. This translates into CVSSFKPPETYQETQYF.

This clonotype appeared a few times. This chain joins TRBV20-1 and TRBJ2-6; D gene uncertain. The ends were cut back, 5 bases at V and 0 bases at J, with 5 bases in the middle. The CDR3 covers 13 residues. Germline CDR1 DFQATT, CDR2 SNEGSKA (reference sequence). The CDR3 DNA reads TGCAGTGCTTTCGGCTCTGGGGCCAACGTCCTGACTTTC. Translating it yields CSAFGSGANVLTF.

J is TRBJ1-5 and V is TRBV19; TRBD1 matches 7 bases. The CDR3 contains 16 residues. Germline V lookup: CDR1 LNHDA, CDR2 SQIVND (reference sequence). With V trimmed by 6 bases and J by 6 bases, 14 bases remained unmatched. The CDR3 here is CASSLGRAGGIQPQHF. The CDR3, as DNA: TGTGCCAGTAGCCTTGGGAGGGCAGGGGGAATTCAGCCCCAGCATTTT.

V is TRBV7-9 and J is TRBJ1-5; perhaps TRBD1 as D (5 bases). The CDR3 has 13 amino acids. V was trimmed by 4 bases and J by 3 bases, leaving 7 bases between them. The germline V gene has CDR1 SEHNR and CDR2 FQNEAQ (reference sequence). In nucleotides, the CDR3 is TGTGCCAGCAGCTCCGGGGCCAATCAGCCCCAGCATTTT. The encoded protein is CASSSGANQPQHF.

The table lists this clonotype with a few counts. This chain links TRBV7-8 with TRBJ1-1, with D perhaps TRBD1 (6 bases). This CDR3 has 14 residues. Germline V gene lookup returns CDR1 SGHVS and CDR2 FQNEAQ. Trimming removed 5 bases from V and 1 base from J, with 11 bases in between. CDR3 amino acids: CASSPRDKNTEAFF. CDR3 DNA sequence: TGTGCCAGCAGCCCCAGGGACAAGAACACTGAAGCTTTCTTT.

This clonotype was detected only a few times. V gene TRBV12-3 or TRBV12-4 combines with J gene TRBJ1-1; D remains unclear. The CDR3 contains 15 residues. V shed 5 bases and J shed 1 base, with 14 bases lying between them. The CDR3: CASSPAGRTNTEAFF. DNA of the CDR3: TGTGCCAGCAGTCCCGCCGGACGGACGAACACTGAAGCTTTCTTT.

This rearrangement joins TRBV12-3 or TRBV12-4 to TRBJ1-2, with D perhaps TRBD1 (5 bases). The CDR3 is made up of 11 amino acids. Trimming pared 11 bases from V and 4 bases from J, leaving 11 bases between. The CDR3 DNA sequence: TGTGCCGTCCGGACACTCTATGGCTACACCTTC. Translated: CAVRTLYGYTF.

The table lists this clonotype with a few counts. This chain's CDR3 is CASSLEGATNEKLFF. In DNA form, the CDR3 reads TGTGCCAGCAGCTTAGAGGGGGCAACTAATGAAAAACTGTTTTTT. The V gene is TRBV7-9, the J gene TRBJ1-4; TRBD1 is a possible D gene (6 bases). The V gene lost 1 base and the J gene lost 0 bases, with 6 bases spanning the gap. Germline CDR1 is SEHNR and CDR2 is FQNEAQ (reference sequence). The CDR3 is 15 amino acids.

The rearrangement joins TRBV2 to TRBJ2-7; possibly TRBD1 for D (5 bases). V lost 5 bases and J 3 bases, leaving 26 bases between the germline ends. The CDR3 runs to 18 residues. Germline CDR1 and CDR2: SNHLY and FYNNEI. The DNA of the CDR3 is TGTGCCAGCAGTTCTTATGACAGAAACCAGTCGCCATACTACGAGCAGTACTTC. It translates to CASSSYDRNQSPYYEQYF.